Below are 28 T cell receptor beta chains sequenced from a single sample in a study of OX40 agonist ivuxolimab in advanced cancers. Measured with immunoSEQ multiplex PCR; TCRdb has only the in-frame clones, and not every one. This sample has tens of thousands of clones, with around 83% found just once. The source material was CD4+ or CD8+ T cells sorted from blood, sampled in a trial of the OX40 agonist ivuxolimab. These receptors were collected from an adult with an advanced solid tumor such as melanoma, head and neck, liver or kidney cancer.

The chain employs TRBV28 and TRBJ2-1, with 8 bases matching TRBD1. Germline loops: CDR1 MDHEN, CDR2 SYDVKM. The J segment lost 5 bases and the V segment lost 5 bases, leaving 14 bases of the junction unmatched. The CDR3 sequence is 17 residues long. CDR3 sequence reads: CASSQWGTGDRDNEQFF. The CDR3 nucleotides read TGTGCCAGCAGTCAATGGGGGACAGGCGATCGAGACAATGAGCAGTTCTTC.

V and J are TRBV6-1 and TRBJ1-1; D possibly corresponds to TRBD1 (6 bases). This CDR3 spans 11 amino acids. Germline CDR1 and CDR2: MNHNS and SASEGT. V shed 8 bases and J shed 10 bases, with 14 bases lying between them. The CDR3 here is CASVTGGRAFF. The CDR3 coding sequence is TGTGCCAGCGTGACAGGAGGTAGAGCTTTCTTT.

The gene calls are TRBV19 and TRBJ2-2, with TRBD2 matching over 7 bases. CDR1 and CDR2 from the germline V gene are LNHDA and SQIVND (reference sequence). Germline trimming cut 10 bases from V and 5 bases from J; bases unmatched to any gene: 4. This CDR3 comprises 12 residues. CDR3 in amino acids: CATRTRTGELFF. For the CDR3, the DNA is TGTGCCACTCGGACTAGAACCGGGGAGCTGTTTTTT.

This chain joins TRBV19 and TRBJ1-5, with D possibly TRBD1 on 6 matching bases. The V end lost 7 bases, the J end lost 3 bases, and 16 bases lay between the germline ends. The germline V gene encodes CDR1 LNHDA and CDR2 SQIVND (reference sequence). The CDR3 has 15 residues. The CDR3 here is CASTDRPGHNQPQHF. The DNA for the CDR3 is TGTGCCAGTACCGACAGGCCTGGGCACAATCAGCCCCAGCATTTT.

The chain carries TRBV4-1 and TRBJ1-3, with a tentative D call TRBD1 (5 bases). Germline CDR1 reads MGHRA; CDR2 reads YSYEKL. Trimming took off 4 bases at V and 0 bases at J, with 13 bases between the two ends. The CDR3 extends over 16 amino acids. The CDR3 DNA reads TGCGCCAGCAGCCTGGGTAGGGGTATCTCTGGAAACACCATATATTTT. It yields the protein CASSLGRGISGNTIYF.

V is TRBV6-1 and J is TRBJ1-5; D unresolved. Looked up from germline, CDR1 is MNHNS and CDR2 is SASEGT. Trimming took off 5 bases at V and 7 bases at J, with 12 bases between the two ends. The CDR3 is made up of 13 amino acids. The CDR3, as DNA: TGTGCCAGCAGTTCTAGCCAGAACCAGCCCCAGCATTTT. Protein product: CASSSSQNQPQHF.

The CDR3 DNA sequence: TGTGCCAGCAGTGATGGCAGTAGGGCCAACGTCCTGACTTTC. This codes for CASSDGSRANVLTF. The gene calls are TRBV2 and TRBJ2-6; no clear D. The V gene's germline CDR1 is SNHLY and CDR2 FYNNEI. Deletions cut 3 bases from V and 5 bases from J, with 8 bases between. CDR3 length: 14 amino acids. Supplemented by reference TRBV2 and TRBJ2-6, the full variable domain reads EPEVTQTPSHQVTQMGQEVILRCVPISNHLYFYWYRQILGQKVEFLVSFYNNEISEKSEIFDDQFSVERPDGSNFTLKIRSTKLEDSAMYFCASSDGSRANVLTFGAGSRLTVL.

This clone was seen more than once but under ten times. The chain employs TRBV2 and TRBJ1-2; TRBD1 is a possible D gene (6 bases). Germline values: CDR1 SNHLY, CDR2 FYNNEI. V was cut by 7 bases and J by 6 bases, with 15 bases left in between. The CDR3 length is 13 residues. The DNA for the CDR3 is TGTGCCAGCATGCGGCGTGAGGGGGATGGCTACACCTTC. Protein: CASMRREGDGYTF.

The chain carries TRBV5-8 and TRBJ1-2; D is undetermined. The CDR3 extends over 14 amino acids. The ends were cut back, 0 bases at V and 4 bases at J, with 10 bases in the middle. Germline CDR1 is SGHTS and CDR2 is YDEGEE. The CDR3 loop is CASSLDGAFYGYTF. The CDR3 nucleotides are TGTGCCAGCAGCTTGGACGGCGCTTTCTATGGCTACACCTTC.

The rearrangement links TRBV5-1 to TRBJ1-1; tentative D call: TRBD1 (6 bases). The length of the CDR3 is 15 residues. Germline V gene sequence: CDR1 SGHRS, CDR2 YFSETQ. Trimming took off 4 bases at V and 0 bases at J, with 13 bases between the two ends. Here the CDR3 DNA reads TGCGCCAGCAGCATGCCACAGGGCGTGAACACTGAAGCTTTCTTT. Residues: CASSMPQGVNTEAFF.

The CDR3 nucleotides are TGTGCCAGCAGAAAGACGGTGATCTATAATTCACCCCTCCACTTT. It is translated as CASRKTVIYNSPLHF. The chain has TRBV7-2 and TRBJ1-6, with no clear D. CDR3 length equals 15 residues. Germline V CDR1 and CDR2: SGHTA, FQGNSA. V shed 6 bases and J shed 3 bases, with 12 bases lying between them. The whole variable domain, filled in from reference TRBV7-2 and TRBJ1-6, reads GAGVSQSPSNKVTEKGKDVELRCDPISGHTALYWYRQSLGQGLEFLIYFQGNSAPDKSGLPSDRFSAERTGGSVSTLTIQRTQQEDSAVYLCASRKTVIYNSPLHFGNGTRLTVT.

In nucleotides, the CDR3 is TGTGCCAGCTGTACTAGTGGGAGGCCCGGAGAGACCCAGTACTTC. Protein: CASCTSGRPGETQYF. The chain uses TRBV28 and TRBJ2-5, with TRBD2 as a possible D gene (6 bases). The ends were cut back, 8 bases at V and 4 bases at J, with 20 bases in the middle. This CDR3 has 15 residues. Germline CDR1 MDHEN, CDR2 SYDVKM.

This chain connects TRBV19 to TRBJ1-1; D remains ambiguous. V lost 6 bases, J lost 0 bases, and 11 bases lay in between. CDR3 length equals 14 residues. Per germline, CDR1 LNHDA and CDR2 SQIVND (reference sequence). The CDR3, as DNA: TGTGCCAGTAGCGGACTGAGGCTGAACACTGAAGCTTTCTTT. This gives the protein CASSGLRLNTEAFF.

A remark on this clone: Distinct nucleotide sequences in the sample also encode this CDR3. The genes are TRBV5-4 and TRBJ2-1; TRBD2 is a possible D gene (5 bases). This CDR3 spans 13 amino acids. V was trimmed by 2 bases and J by 3 bases, leaving 6 bases between them. The germline CDR1 and CDR2 sequences are SGHNT and YYREEE (reference sequence). CDR3 DNA sequence: TGTGCCAGCAGCTTTACTAGCTACAATGAGCAGTTCTTC. Its translation is CASSFTSYNEQFF.

A few counts support this clone. This chain uses TRBV29-1 with TRBJ1-1, with D possibly being TRBD1 (6 bases). Germline CDR1 is SQVTM and CDR2 is ANQGSEA. This CDR3 comprises 13 residues. Trimming took 6 bases from V and 1 from J, leaving 12 bases between them. The CDR3 DNA reads as TGCAGCGTCGATGACAGGTCGAACACTGAAGCTTTCTTT. Residues: CSVDDRSNTEAFF.

Here the CDR3 reads CASRKAGVLDTQYF. In DNA form, the CDR3 reads TGTGCCAGCAGAAAAGCGGGAGTCCTCGATACGCAGTATTTT. The V call is TRBV7-2, the J call TRBJ2-3; TRBD2 matches 8 bases. V lost 6 bases to trimming and J lost 6 bases; unmatched junction nucleotides: 8. The V gene's germline CDR1 is SGHTA and CDR2 FQGNSA. The CDR3 extends over 14 amino acids.

V usage is TRBV28 and J usage is TRBJ1-1, with D possibly being TRBD1 (5 bases). The CDR3 consists of 16 residues. Germline loops: CDR1 MDHEN, CDR2 SYDVKM. The V and J ends lost 6 bases and 0 bases respectively, with 17 bases between them. The CDR3 DNA reads as TGTGCCAGCAGAGTGGGGAAGGGGCGTGTGAACACTGAAGCTTTCTTT. This translates into CASRVGKGRVNTEAFF. The entire variable domain, with the rest obtained from reference TRBV28 and TRBJ1-1, is as follows: DVKVTQSSRYLVKRTGEKVFLECVQDMDHENMFWYRQDPGLGLRLIYFSYDVKMKEKGDIPEGYSVSREKKERFSLILESASTNQTSMYLCASRVGKGRVNTEAFFGQGTRLTVV.

J is TRBJ2-7 and V is TRBV7-2, with D possibly being TRBD2 (6 bases). The V and J ends lost 1 base and 1 base respectively, with 11 bases between them. Germline V CDR1 and CDR2: SGHTA, FQGNSA. CDR3 length equals 15 residues. Here the CDR3 reads CASSLGGVTSYEQYF. The DNA of the CDR3 is TGTGCCAGCAGCTTAGGCGGGGTTACTTCCTACGAGCAGTACTTC.

The chain recombines TRBV5-1 with TRBJ2-3, with D perhaps matching TRBD1 (6 bases). This CDR3 comprises 16 residues. The V end lost 7 bases, the J end lost 1 base, and 19 bases lay between the germline ends. The germline V gene has CDR1 SGHRS and CDR2 YFSETQ. CDR3 residues: CASGETGKGGTDTQYF. CDR3 sequence (DNA): TGCGCCAGCGGGGAAACAGGGAAGGGGGGCACAGATACGCAGTATTTT.

This chain joins TRBV6-5 and TRBJ1-5; 9 bases align to TRBD1. J lost 6 bases, V lost 5 bases, and 8 bases had no gene match. Germline CDR1 and CDR2: MNHEY and SVGAGI. This CDR3 spans 15 amino acids. CDR3 sequence (DNA): TGTGCCAGCAGTCCGGACAGGGGACGGGGTCAGCCCCAGCATTTT. This sequence encodes CASSPDRGRGQPQHF.

This chain uses TRBV5-6 with TRBJ1-1, with TRBD1 matching over 8 bases. The CDR3 spans 18 residues. Germline values: CDR1 SGHDT, CDR2 YYEEEE. Trimming removed 0 bases from V and 3 bases from J; junction bases left unmatched: 13. CDR3 loop: CASSLVSGGAGYYTEAFF. DNA for the CDR3: TGTGCCAGCAGCTTGGTTTCAGGGGGCGCCGGCTATTACACTGAAGCTTTCTTT. The variable domain in full, completed from reference TRBV5-6 and TRBJ1-1, reads DAGVTQSPTHLIKTRGQQVTLRCSPKSGHDTVSWYQQALGQGPQFIFQYYEEEERQRGNFPDRFSGHQFPNYSSELNVNALLLGDSALYLCASSLVSGGAGYYTEAFFGQGTRLTVV.

The V gene is TRBV19, the J gene TRBJ2-7, with D perhaps matching TRBD1 (5 bases). Trimming removed 3 bases at V and 3 bases at J, with 12 bases between. CDR1 and CDR2 from the germline V gene are LNHDA and SQIVND (reference sequence). The CDR3 loop spans 14 amino acids. DNA of the CDR3: TGTGCCAGTAGTATGTCACGGCAGGGCTACGAGCAGTACTTC. Its translation: CASSMSRQGYEQYF.

This clone was picked up a small number of times. The chain joins TRBV25-1 to TRBJ1-4; 7 nucleotides match TRBD1. The CDR3 spans 15 residues. The V gene end was trimmed by 3 bases and the J gene end by 5 bases; junction bases not matched to a gene: 6. CDR1 is MGHDK and CDR2 is SYGVNS in the germline V gene. DNA for the CDR3: TGTGCCAGCAGTGACTCGTTAGGGGGCAATGAAAAACTGTTTTTT. It specifies CASSDSLGGNEKLFF.

The gene calls are TRBV12-5 and TRBJ1-1; 7 bases align to TRBD1. CDR1 and CDR2 (germline): LGHNT, FRNRAP. The ends lost 5 bases at V and 2 bases at J; junction bases unmatched: 11. The CDR3 length is 16 residues. The CDR3 sequence: CASGPGVTGLNTEAFF. CDR3 nucleotide sequence: TGTGCTAGTGGTCCGGGAGTGACAGGGTTAAACACTGAAGCTTTCTTT. The full variable domain, with the rest looked up from reference TRBV12-5 and TRBJ1-1, is DARVTQTPRHKVTEMGQEVTMRCQPILGHNTVFWYRQTMMQGLELLAYFRNRAPLDDSGMPKDRFSAEMPDATLATLKIQPSEPRDSAVYFCASGPGVTGLNTEAFFGQGTRLTVV.

This clone was counted a single time. The chain combines TRBV6-1 with TRBJ2-7, with D possibly TRBD2 on 6 matching bases. Germline CDR1 is MNHNS and CDR2 is SASEGT. The length of the CDR3 is 13 residues. Trimming removed 2 bases from V and 6 bases from J, with 11 bases in between. In DNA form, the CDR3 reads TGTGCCAGCAGTGAAAGCTGGGGAGGCGAGCAGTACGTC. Encoded protein: CASSESWGGEQYV.

The rearrangement links TRBV10-3 to TRBJ2-2, with 8 bases that match TRBD1. The trim removed 3 bases at V and 2 bases at J, leaving 2 bases unmatched. The CDR3 has 15 amino acids. Germline CDR1 ENHRY, CDR2 SYGVKD. CDR3 protein: CAISEGQGNTGELFF. CDR3 nucleotides: TGTGCCATCAGTGAAGGACAGGGAAACACCGGGGAGCTGTTTTTT.

This sequence joins TRBV6-5 and TRBJ2-2, with D perhaps matching TRBD2 (6 bases). This CDR3 spans 14 amino acids. Trimming cost V 2 bases and J 2 bases, with 6 bases left between them. CDR1 MNHEY and CDR2 SVGAGI come from the germline V gene. The CDR3 protein is CASSYGLNTGELFF. Here the CDR3 DNA reads TGTGCCAGCAGTTACGGACTAAACACCGGGGAGCTGTTTTTT.

This CDR3 is CASAWGRSQGRTEAFF. The DNA for the CDR3 is TGCGCCAGCGCTTGGGGGAGGTCGCAAGGGAGGACTGAAGCTTTCTTT. The chain joins TRBV5-1 to TRBJ1-1, with a weak D call TRBD1 (5 bases). The ends were cut back, 7 bases at V and 5 bases at J, with 24 bases in the middle. CDR1 is SGHRS and CDR2 is YFSETQ in the germline V gene. This CDR3 has 16 amino acids.